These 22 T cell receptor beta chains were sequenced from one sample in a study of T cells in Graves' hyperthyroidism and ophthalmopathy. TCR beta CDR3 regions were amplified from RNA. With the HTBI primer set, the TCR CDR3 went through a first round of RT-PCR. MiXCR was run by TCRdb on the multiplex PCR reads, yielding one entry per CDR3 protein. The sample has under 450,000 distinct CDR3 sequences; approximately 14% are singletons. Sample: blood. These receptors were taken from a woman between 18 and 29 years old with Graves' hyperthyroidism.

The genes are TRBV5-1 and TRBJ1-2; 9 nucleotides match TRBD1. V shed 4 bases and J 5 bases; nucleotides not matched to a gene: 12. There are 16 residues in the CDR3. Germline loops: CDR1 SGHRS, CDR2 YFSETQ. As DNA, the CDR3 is TGCGCCAGCAGCCTAACCGGGACAGGGAGTCAGTATGGCTACACCTTC. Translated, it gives CASSLTGTGSQYGYTF.

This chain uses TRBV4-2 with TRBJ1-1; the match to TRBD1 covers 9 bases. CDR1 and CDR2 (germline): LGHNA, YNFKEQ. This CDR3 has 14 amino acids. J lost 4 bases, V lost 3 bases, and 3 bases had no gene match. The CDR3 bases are TGTGCCAGCAGCCAGGTGGACAGGGGCACTGAAGCTTTCTTT. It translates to CASSQVDRGTEAFF.

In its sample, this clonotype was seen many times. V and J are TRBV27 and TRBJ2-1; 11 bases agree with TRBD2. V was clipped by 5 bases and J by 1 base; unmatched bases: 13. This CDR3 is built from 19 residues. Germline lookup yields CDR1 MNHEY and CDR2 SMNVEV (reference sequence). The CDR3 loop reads CASSARLAGHLGSYNEQFF. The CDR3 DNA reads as TGTGCCAGCAGTGCCAGACTAGCGGGACATTTAGGGTCCTACAATGAGCAGTTCTTC.

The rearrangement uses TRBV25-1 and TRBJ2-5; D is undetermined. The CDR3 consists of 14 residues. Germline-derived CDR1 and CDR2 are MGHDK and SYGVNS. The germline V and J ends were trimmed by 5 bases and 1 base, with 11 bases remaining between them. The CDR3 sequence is CASSPVGIQETQYF. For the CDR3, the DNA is TGTGCCAGCAGTCCAGTTGGCATCCAAGAGACCCAGTACTTC.

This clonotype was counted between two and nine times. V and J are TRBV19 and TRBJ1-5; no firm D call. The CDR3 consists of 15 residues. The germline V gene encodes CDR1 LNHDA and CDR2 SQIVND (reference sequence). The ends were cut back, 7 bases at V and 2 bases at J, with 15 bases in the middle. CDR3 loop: CASTQNGRGNQPQHF. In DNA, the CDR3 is TGTGCCAGTACCCAGAATGGACGGGGCAATCAGCCCCAGCATTTT.

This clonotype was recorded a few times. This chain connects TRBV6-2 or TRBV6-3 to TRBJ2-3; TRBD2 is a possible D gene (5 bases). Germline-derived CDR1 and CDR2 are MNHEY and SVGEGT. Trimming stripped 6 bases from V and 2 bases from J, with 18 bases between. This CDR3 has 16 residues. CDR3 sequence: CASSLDPGKNTDTQYF. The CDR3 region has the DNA TGTGCCAGCAGCCTTGATCCCGGGAAGAACACAGATACGCAGTATTTT.

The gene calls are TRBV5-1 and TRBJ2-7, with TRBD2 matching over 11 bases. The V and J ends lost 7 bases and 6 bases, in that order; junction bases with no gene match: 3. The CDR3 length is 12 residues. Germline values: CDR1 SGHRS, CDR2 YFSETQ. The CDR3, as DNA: TGCGCCAGCGGGCTAGCGGGAGGCGAGCAGTACTTC. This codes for CASGLAGGEQYF.

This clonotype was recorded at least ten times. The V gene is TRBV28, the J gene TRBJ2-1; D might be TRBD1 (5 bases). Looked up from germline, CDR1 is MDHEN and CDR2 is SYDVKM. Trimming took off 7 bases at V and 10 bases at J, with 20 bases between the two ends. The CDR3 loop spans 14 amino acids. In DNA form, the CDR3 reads TGTGCCAGCACCGGACAACCGCTTCCATGGGAGCAGTTCTTC. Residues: CASTGQPLPWEQFF.

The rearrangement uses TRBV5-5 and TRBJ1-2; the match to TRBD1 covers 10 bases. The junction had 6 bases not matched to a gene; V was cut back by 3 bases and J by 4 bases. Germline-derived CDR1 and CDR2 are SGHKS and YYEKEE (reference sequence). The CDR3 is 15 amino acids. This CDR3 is CASSSAGTGVYGYTF. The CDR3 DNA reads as TGTGCCAGCAGCTCGGCAGGGACAGGGGTCTATGGCTACACCTTC.

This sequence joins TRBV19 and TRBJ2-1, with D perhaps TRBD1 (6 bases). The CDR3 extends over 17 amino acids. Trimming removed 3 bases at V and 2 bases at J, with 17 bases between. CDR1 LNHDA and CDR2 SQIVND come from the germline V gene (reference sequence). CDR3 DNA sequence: TGTGCCAGTAGTATCATTCCGACGGGACATACCTACAATGAGCAGTTCTTC. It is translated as CASSIIPTGHTYNEQFF.

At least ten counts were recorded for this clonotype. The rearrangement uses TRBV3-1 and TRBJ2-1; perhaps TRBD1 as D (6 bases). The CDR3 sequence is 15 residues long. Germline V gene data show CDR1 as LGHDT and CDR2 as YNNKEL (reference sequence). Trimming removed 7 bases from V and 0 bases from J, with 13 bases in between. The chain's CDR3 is CASTTTGYSYNEQFF. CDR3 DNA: TGTGCCAGCACCACGACAGGATACTCCTACAATGAGCAGTTCTTC.

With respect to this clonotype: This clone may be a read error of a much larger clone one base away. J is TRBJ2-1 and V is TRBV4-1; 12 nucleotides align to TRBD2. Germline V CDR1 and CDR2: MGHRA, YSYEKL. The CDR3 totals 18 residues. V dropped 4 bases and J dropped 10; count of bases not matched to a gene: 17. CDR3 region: CASSLFSGTSGSSHEQFF. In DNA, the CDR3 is TGCGCCAGCAGCCTTTTCTCCGGGACTAGCGGGTCCTCCCACGAGCAGTTCTTC.

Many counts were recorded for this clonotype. Here the CDR3 reads CASSQQSSSTDTQYF. The CDR3 DNA sequence: TGTGCCAGCAGCCAACAGAGTTCTAGCACAGATACGCAGTATTTT. This rearrangement joins TRBV9 to TRBJ2-3, with D hard to call. The CDR3 is 15 amino acids. CDR1 is SGDLS, CDR2 YYNGEE, per germline. With 4 bases removed from V and 0 bases from J, the gap between germline ends came to 12 bases.

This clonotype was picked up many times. CDR3 amino acids: CASSLVGGSPGNTIYF. The CDR3 nucleotides are TGTGCCAGCAGCTTAGTAGGGGGCTCTCCCGGAAACACCATATATTTT. V is TRBV7-2 and J is TRBJ1-3; 7 nucleotides agree with TRBD1. Germline-derived CDR1 and CDR2 are SGHTA and FQGNSA. Trimming at V came to 1 base and at J to 4 bases, leaving 7 bases not matched to a gene. There are 16 residues in the CDR3. The variable domain in full, with the rest retrieved from reference TRBV7-2 and TRBJ1-3, is GAGVSQSPSNKVTEKGKDVELRCDPISGHTALYWYRQSLGQGLEFLIYFQGNSAPDKSGLPSDRFSAERTGGSVSTLTIQRTQQEDSAVYLCASSLVGGSPGNTIYFGEGSWLTVV.

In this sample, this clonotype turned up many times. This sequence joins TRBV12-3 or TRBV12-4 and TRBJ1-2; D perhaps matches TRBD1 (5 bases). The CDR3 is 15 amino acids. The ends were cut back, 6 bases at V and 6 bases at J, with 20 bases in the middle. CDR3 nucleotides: TGTGCCAGCAGGGCCCGGGGGTCGATCAGCGATGGCTACACCTTC. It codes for CASRARGSISDGYTF.

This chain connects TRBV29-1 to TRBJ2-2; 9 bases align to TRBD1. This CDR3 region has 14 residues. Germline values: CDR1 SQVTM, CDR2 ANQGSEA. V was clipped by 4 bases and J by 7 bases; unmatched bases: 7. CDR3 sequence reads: CSVGSTGGFGELFF. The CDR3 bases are TGCAGCGTTGGTAGCACAGGGGGCTTCGGGGAGCTGTTTTTT.

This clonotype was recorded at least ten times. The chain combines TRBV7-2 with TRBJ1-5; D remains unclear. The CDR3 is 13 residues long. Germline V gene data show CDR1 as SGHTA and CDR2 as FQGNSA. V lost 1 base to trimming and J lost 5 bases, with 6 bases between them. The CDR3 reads CASSLGSHQPQHF. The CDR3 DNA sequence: TGTGCCAGCAGCTTAGGCAGTCATCAGCCCCAGCATTTT.

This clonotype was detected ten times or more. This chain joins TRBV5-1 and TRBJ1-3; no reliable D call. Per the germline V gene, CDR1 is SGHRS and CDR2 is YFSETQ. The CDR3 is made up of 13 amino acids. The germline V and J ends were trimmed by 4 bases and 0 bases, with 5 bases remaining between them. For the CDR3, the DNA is TGCGCCAGCAGCCGTTCCTCTGGAAACACCATATATTTT. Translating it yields CASSRSSGNTIYF. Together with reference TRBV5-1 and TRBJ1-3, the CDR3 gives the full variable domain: KAGVTQTPRYLIKTRGQQVTLSCSPISGHRSVSWYQQTPGQGLQFLFEYFSETQRNKGNFPGRFSGRQFSNSRSEMNVSTLELGDSALYLCASSRSSGNTIYFGEGSWLTVV.

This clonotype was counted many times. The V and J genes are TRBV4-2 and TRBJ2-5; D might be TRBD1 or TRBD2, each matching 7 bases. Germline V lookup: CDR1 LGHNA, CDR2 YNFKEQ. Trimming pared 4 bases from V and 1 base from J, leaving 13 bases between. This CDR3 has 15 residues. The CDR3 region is CASSLKRDSQETQYF. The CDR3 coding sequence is TGTGCCAGCAGCCTTAAGCGGGACAGCCAAGAGACCCAGTACTTC.

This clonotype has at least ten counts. CDR3 protein: CASSFLGGVETQYF. The CDR3 bases are TGTGCCAGCAGTTTTTTAGGGGGAGTAGAGACCCAGTACTTC. The chain recombines TRBV12-3 or TRBV12-4 with TRBJ2-5, with D possibly TRBD1 on 6 matching bases. V lost 3 bases to trimming and J lost 4 bases, with 12 bases between them. The CDR3 consists of 14 residues.

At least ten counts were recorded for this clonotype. Here the CDR3 DNA reads TGTGCCAGCAGTCCACAGGTGGGGACAGGGACCCACGAGCAGTACTTC. This encodes CASSPQVGTGTHEQYF. This chain links TRBV27 with TRBJ2-7; 9 positions agree with TRBD1. The CDR3 runs 16 residues. Germline V gives CDR1 MNHEY, CDR2 SMNVEV (reference sequence). Trimming removed 5 bases from V and 5 bases from J; junction bases left unmatched: 13.

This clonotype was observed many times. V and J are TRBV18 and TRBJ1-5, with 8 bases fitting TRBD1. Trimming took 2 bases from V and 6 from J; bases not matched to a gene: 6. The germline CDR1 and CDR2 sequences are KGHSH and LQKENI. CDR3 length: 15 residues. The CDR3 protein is CASSPRPGGGQPQHF. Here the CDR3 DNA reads TGTGCCAGCTCACCAAGGCCAGGGGGCGGTCAGCCCCAGCATTTT.